What follows are 11 T cell receptor beta chains derived from one specimen sequenced in a study of blood T cells in healthy people across ages. The second PCR ran about 6 to 12 cycles with a sample-barcoded 5' primer and J-beta primers. MiXCR, run by TCRdb on the 5' RACE reads, gives a single entry per CDR3 protein. The sample yields hundreds of thousands of distinct CDR3 sequences, about 26% seen once. This sample was shared with a second study, whose subject was T cells of mothers and their children.

The material sequenced was blood. Source of these receptors: a boy between 2 and 10 years old in good health.

This chain joins TRBV7-2 and TRBJ2-3; 8 bases align to TRBD1. CDR1 is SGHTA, CDR2 FQGNSA, per germline. V lost 5 bases to trimming and J lost 4 bases; unmatched junction nucleotides: 8. The CDR3 has 15 residues. The CDR3 is CASSPDRASSDTQYF. The CDR3, as DNA: TGTGCCAGCAGCCCGGACAGGGCTTCTTCAGATACGCAGTATTTT.

This clonotype was counted ten times or more. The V call is TRBV6-1, the J call TRBJ2-5, with unresolved D. Looked up from germline, CDR1 is MNHNS and CDR2 is SASEGT. The CDR3 runs to 11 residues. The V and J ends lost 3 bases and 5 bases respectively, with 4 bases between them. CDR3 nucleotides: TGTGCCAGCAGTGATCTGGAGACCCAGTACTTC. Translated, it gives CASSDLETQYF.

This clonotype occurred once. The rearrangement links TRBV28 to TRBJ2-1, with D possibly being TRBD2 (6 bases). CDR1 MDHEN and CDR2 SYDVKM come from the germline V gene. The CDR3 sequence is 17 residues long. V gave up 3 bases and J gave up 10 bases, with 25 bases separating them. The CDR3 coding sequence is TGTGCCAGCAGTTTCTGGGTAGCGGTAACCGGAGGAGACGAGCAGTTCTTC. Translated, it gives CASSFWVAVTGGDEQFF.

This clonotype was counted between two and nine times. At one end, the junction sequence differs from germline, possibly due to a read error. The V call is TRBV5-1, the J call TRBJ2-3, with 10 positions matching TRBD2. The germline V gene encodes CDR1 SGHRS and CDR2 YFSETQ. The length of the CDR3 is 16 residues. In DNA, the CDR3 is TGTGCCAGCAGCTTAGGACTAGCGGTTAGCACAGATACGCAGTATTTT. Its translation is CASSLGLAVSTDTQYF.

This clonotype occurred a few times. This sequence joins TRBV5-1 and TRBJ2-5; 8 bases map to TRBD2. This CDR3 comprises 15 residues. The J segment lost 4 bases and the V segment lost 4 bases, leaving 9 bases of the junction unmatched. Germline V gene lookup returns CDR1 SGHRS and CDR2 YFSETQ. In nucleotides, the CDR3 is TGCGCCAGCAGCCCCGTCATTAGCGGGGCAGAGACCCAGTACTTC. Translating it yields CASSPVISGAETQYF.

This clonotype turned up a few times. The chain joins TRBV12-3 or TRBV12-4 to TRBJ2-7; a possible D gene is TRBD2 (6 bases). V was trimmed by 5 bases and J by 5 bases, leaving 10 bases between them. The CDR3 loop spans 12 amino acids. The CDR3 DNA sequence: TGTGCCAGCAGTCGTAGCGGCCACGAGCAGTACTTC. This translates into CASSRSGHEQYF.

This clonotype turned up a few times. The chain combines TRBV12-3 or TRBV12-4 with TRBJ1-2; TRBD1 matches at 9 bases. V shed 5 bases, J shed 7 bases, and the junction held 8 bases outside the gene matches. This CDR3 has 14 residues. The CDR3 DNA sequence: TGTGCCAGCAGTCCGCCCCGGGACAGGGCTGGCTACACCTTC. As protein: CASSPPRDRAGYTF.

The chain links TRBV5-1 to TRBJ2-2, with 7 bases fitting TRBD1. The CDR3 runs to 15 residues. The germline CDR1 and CDR2 sequences are SGHRS and YFSETQ. Germline trimming cut 4 bases from V and 1 base from J; bases unmatched to any gene: 4. This CDR3 reads CASSPGQMNTGELFF. The CDR3 DNA is TGCGCCAGCAGCCCGGGACAGATGAACACCGGGGAGCTGTTTTTT.

This clonotype was counted only a few times. This chain joins TRBV7-2 and TRBJ1-4; no clear D gene. The length of the CDR3 is 14 residues. Germline V gene data show CDR1 as SGHTA and CDR2 as FQGNSA. Trimming stripped 0 bases from V and 4 bases from J, with 6 bases between. The CDR3 loop reads CASSLAPGNEKLFF. The CDR3 DNA sequence: TGTGCCAGCAGCTTAGCGCCCGGTAATGAAAAACTGTTTTTT.

This sequence joins TRBV14 and TRBJ2-1; 11 positions agree with TRBD2. V lost 1 base, J lost 7 bases, and 9 bases stayed unmatched. The germline CDR1 and CDR2 sequences are SGHDN and FVKESK. CDR3 length: 17 residues. CDR3: CASSQVGLAGGVNEQFF. The CDR3 nucleotides read TGTGCCAGCAGCCAAGTGGGGCTAGCGGGAGGTGTAAATGAGCAGTTCTTC.

A single count supports this clonotype. V and J are TRBV19 and TRBJ2-3; D unclear. The CDR3 has 15 residues. The germline V gene has CDR1 LNHDA and CDR2 SQIVND (reference sequence). V was pared by 3 bases and J by 4 bases, with 14 bases between. The CDR3 region has the DNA TGTGCCAGTAGTATTGGGCCCTCGACGCCAGATACGCAGTATTTT. Protein: CASSIGPSTPDTQYF.